This T cell receptor beta chain was sequenced for a study of cytomegalovirus exposure and HLA in healthy donors (dated by TCRdb to 2016 to 2017). For context, the study as a whole: An earlier analysis of some 500 of the donors reported about 250 Gb of sequence data and some 120 million unique TCR beta sequences from 190 million or so T cells. Class I and class II HLA loci were covered by the typing at four-digit resolution. An earlier analysis of 587 of the donors applied high-throughput TCR beta sequencing to assess whether each TCR beta V gene segment acted as functional or pseudogenic. On average, roughly 250,000 unique TCR beta nucleotide sequences were sequenced per donor among a few hundred genotyped donors of the cohort, with roughly 19% of those sequences being non-productive. Around 320 gigabases of sequencing data and 70 million to 100 million unique TCR sequences were included in an early release covering roughly 600 HLA-typed donors. Donor age, sex, ethnicity and CMV serostatus were collected together with the repertoire data. Typing coverage differed by locus: A, B, C, DRB1 and DQB1 were typed in roughly 620-630 donors, DQA1 in about 550, DPA1 in over 600, and DPB1 in around 440. The study used immunosequencing to profile the T cell repertoires of around 600 subjects and linked those repertoires to cytomegalovirus serostatus. The study aimed to test whether signatures of past pathogen exposure could be identified by cataloging public T cell receptors. About five DR-DQ haplotypes were treated as single units for association and clustering because of strong linkage in the cohort. Rather than using new phenotypic data, the later analysis identified candidate immune exposures from TCR beta sequences and from how often those sequences occurred across donors. In a later genetic analysis, genome-wide SNP genotypes for about 55% of the roughly 700 donors were used, and that subset was treated as a discovery cohort. To predict cytomegalovirus infection status, the study combined high-throughput TCR immunosequencing, statistical association of individual TCRs with disease status, and machine learning. To study patterns of TCR occurrence, a later analysis re-analyzed previously published TCR beta repertoires from around 670 donors and added high-resolution HLA genotyping. Besides the first cohort of roughly 640 subjects, a separate validation cohort made up of 120 different subjects was used. Of the 398 genotyped donors, approximately 80% were placed in the genetic ancestry cluster associated with self-reported Caucasian donors. Every discovery cohort repertoire had been produced on one sequencing platform.

The germline V gene (reference sequence) yields GTSNPN for CDR1 and SVGIG for CDR2. After removal of 0 bases from V and 6 bases from J, the junction retains 4 bases not matched to a gene. Counted from cysteine to phenylalanine, this CDR3 has 15 amino acids. Of the read, only the CDR3 DNA is kept; its 45 bases are in frame from base 1. The cohort consisted of 650 to 850 healthy bone marrow donors. At the time of sampling, every cohort member was nominally healthy, though immune exposures that went unrecorded were likely present. The donor tested CMV seropositive and was one of the 289 seropositive cohort members. A peripheral blood sample was collected from each donor, and TCR beta sequencing was performed on peripheral blood mononuclear cells. The Qiagen DNeasy Blood Extraction Kit was used to extract genomic DNA from the blood cell samples. For this clone: Its binding antigen is unknown.

The paper as a whole reports these results and caveats: According to a later analysis, most CMV-associated TCR beta chains appeared to be HLA-restricted, and the HLA associations seemed to be driven largely by CMV exposure. The presence/absence analyses assumed that sequencing depth was roughly uniform across donors, and that assumption may not be true. HLA typing was unavailable for some donors at each locus, so association tests used only the typed subset. Some IMGT-functional V segments, including TRBV6-2 and TRBV6-3, could not be told apart with the 87-base-pair reads, so those segments were excluded. A further reported finding was that TCR beta sequences accurately predicted the HLA-A and HLA-B alleles for most subjects in the first cohort. In a later genetic analysis, a missense DCLRE1C variant was associated with V-gene and J-gene trimming of TCR beta chains, and the association was replicated in an independent cohort. Most TCR sequences were observed very rarely across donors, whereas some public TCRs were present in many individuals. Over 15 rarely observed V segments, including chromosome 9 orphons, were excluded from the earlier analysis of several hundred of the donors because counts were too low. For the cohort, immune exposure information was limited to CMV serostatus. Cytomegalovirus status was reported to be diagnosed by the classifier with high specificity and sensitivity in both the original and validation cohorts. In a later analysis, the rate of TCR association differed among HLA loci, with DRB1 alleles having the most associated TCRs and HLA-C alleles having the fewest. In the study, approximately 160 TCR beta chains were listed as associated with cytomegalovirus. This cohort had only TCR beta chains sequenced, and the lack of alpha or paired-chain data limited which features could be detected. At a false discovery rate of 0.05, a later analysis linked 15,000 to 20,000 TCR beta sequences to specific HLA alleles. In an earlier analysis of some 640 of the donors, most TCR beta V segments were observed in productive rearrangements about 87% or about 30% of the time, broadly matching IMGT annotations. According to a later analysis, parvovirus B19, influenza, CMV and Epstein-Barr virus appeared linked to several top co-occurrence clusters. Linkage disequilibrium might explain the correlated functional status among segregating V segments, but an unknown experimental factor could not be excluded. The authors suggested that the approach could potentially be generalized to other disease states and immunological phenotypes. A cluster of highly shared sequence variants was judged likely to be a technical artifact of the sequencing pipeline. A later analysis found that HLA-associated TCR beta chains were more clonally expanded and had lower generation probabilities than equally common non-associated chains. In vitro tests confirmed that three of the cytomegalovirus-associated TCR beta chains recognize cytomegalovirus antigens. Strong co-occurrence of HLA alleles, especially DR and DQ, made assigning TCR associations to individual alleles difficult. Compared with the 666-donor mean, donors in an Asian-associated ancestry cluster had fewer N-insertions in productive TCRs, according to a later genetic analysis.

Libraries came from the immunoSEQ multiplex PCR assay. For the multiplex PCR, a mixture combining 60 forward primers for TCR Vbeta segments and 13 reverse primers for TCR Jbeta segments was used. The CDR3 region of rearranged TCR beta genes was amplified from genomic DNA with a multiplex PCR assay. On the Illumina HiSeq System, the amplified TCR beta libraries were sequenced as 87-base-pair reads. As for the authors' bioinformatics: In a later analysis, roughly 80 million unique TCR beta chains were counted across the 650 to 750 repertoires, and roughly 10 million of these chains were shared by at least two donors. A nearest-neighbor algorithm error-corrected the raw reads and collapsed the reads into unique sequences, merging closely related sequences to remove PCR and sequencing errors. V, D and J gene segments were assigned by aligning CDR3 sequences to IMGT reference sequences. For a sequence to be retained, at least a six-nucleotide match to both a V gene segment and a J gene segment was required. A rearrangement counted as productive if the CDR3 had no stop codons and remained in frame with V and J, and every other rearrangement counted as non-productive. Following IMGT convention, CDR3 was defined as the stretch from the second conserved V-encoded cysteine to the conserved J-encoded phenylalanine. The earlier analysis of 587 of the donors excluded sequences that lacked an unambiguous match to a single V gene segment. In an earlier analysis of 587 of the donors, a V segment was called functional when productive rearrangements were above 56.7%, and segregating when the standard deviation between donors exceeded 5%. A statistical classification framework was built to diagnose cytomegalovirus status from the catalog of TCR beta chain sequences. A later analysis assigned V and J genes by comparing TCR nucleotide sequences with IMGT/GENE-DB human TR gene sequences. In a later analysis, CDR3 sequences and most-parsimonious VDJ recombination scenarios were assigned using the TCRdist pipeline. In a later analysis, every TCR beta chain was defined by the combination of its CDR3 amino acid sequence and its V-gene family, and reads without a unique V-gene family were dropped. As a way to deal with suspected cross-contamination and a sequencing artifact, a later analysis dropped hundreds of nucleotide sequences that were highly shared and had low generation probability. In a later analysis, a clonal expansion index was calculated for each public chain from normalized within-repertoire ranks of inferred template counts. A later analysis computed generation probabilities with a VDJ recombination model fitted to out-of-frame rearrangements, and checked the results against IGoR. In a later analysis, TCR-TCR, TCR-HLA and TCR-CMV co-occurrence was scored with hypergeometric tests, and a repertoire-size bias correction was applied to TCR pairs. In a later analysis, false discovery rates were estimated by permuting HLA or CMV assignments 20 times. A later analysis grouped co-occurring TCRs with DBSCAN, adding TCRdist sequence similarity when clustering within HLA-allele-positive subsets. For co-occurrence clustering, repertoires with fewer than 30,000 or more than 120,000 public chains were excluded, along with roughly 5 repertoires with anomalous nucleotide sharing. Held by TCRdb, this immuneACCESS table contains in-frame sequences only and omits some clones. Under half of the omission traces to an unresolved V gene where checked; the cause of the rest is unknown. The V and J calls and clone size come from that table; D and trimming were worked out from the DNA. The sample table includes roughly 51,000 clones. In total, the top ten clones hold roughly 6.1% of the sample.

The sequenced sample consisted of PBMCs. The receptor was isolated from a male donor in good health and CMV-seropositive. The V and J segments used are TRBV30 and TRBJ2-1, with 11 junctional bases fitting TRBD2. For the CDR3, the sequence is CAWSVLLAGGNEQFF. The bases read TGTGCCTGGAGTGTACTTCTAGCGGGGGGCAATGAGCAGTTCTTC.